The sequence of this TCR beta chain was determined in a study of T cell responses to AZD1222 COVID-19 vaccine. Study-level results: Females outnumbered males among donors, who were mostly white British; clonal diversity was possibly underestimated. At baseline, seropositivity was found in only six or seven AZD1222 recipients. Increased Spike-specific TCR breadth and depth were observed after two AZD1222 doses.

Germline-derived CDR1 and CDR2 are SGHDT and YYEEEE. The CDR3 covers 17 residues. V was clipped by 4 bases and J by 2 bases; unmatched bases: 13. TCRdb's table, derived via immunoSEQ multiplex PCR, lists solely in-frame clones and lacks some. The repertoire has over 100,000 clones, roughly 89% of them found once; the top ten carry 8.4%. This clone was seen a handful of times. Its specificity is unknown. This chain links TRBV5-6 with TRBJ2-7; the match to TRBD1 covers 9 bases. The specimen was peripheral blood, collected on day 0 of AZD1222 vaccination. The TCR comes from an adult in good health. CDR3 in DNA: TGTGCCAGCAGCAGAGGACAGGGGTTTTCCCCAACCTACGAGCAGTACTTC. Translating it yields CASSRGQGFSPTYEQYF. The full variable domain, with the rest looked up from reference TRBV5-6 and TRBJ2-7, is DAGVTQSPTHLIKTRGQQVTLRCSPKSGHDTVSWYQQALGQGPQFIFQYYEEEERQRGNFPDRFSGHQFPNYSSELNVNALLLGDSALYLCASSRGQGFSPTYEQYFGPGTRLTVT.